This T cell receptor beta chain stems from a study of CD8 T cells in Susac syndrome. Per germline, CDR1 LNHDA and CDR2 SQIVND (reference sequence). The CDR3 runs 18 residues. Notes on this clonotype: The junction does not match germline at one end; this may be a read error.

It was with random hexamers that about 0.45 to 1 ug RNA was reverse transcribed. TCRdb independently ran MiXCR on the immunoSEQ multiplex PCR reads; one entry per CDR3 protein. The sample has tens of thousands of distinct CDR3 sequences, just under 95% seen once; the top ten hold approximately 0.3%. Sequenced input: CD4+ T cells from PBMCs. The receptor's source is a human donor with Susac syndrome. V gene TRBV19 combines with J gene TRBJ2-6; TRBD1 aligns across 7 bases. CDR3 bases: TGTGCCAGTAGTATAGCGACAGGGTCCCGCTCTCGGGCCAACGTCCTGACTTTC. It encodes CASSIATGSRSRANVLTF.